A single sample gave rise to the 5 T cell receptor beta chains below, sequenced in a study of shared clonotypes between healthy human individuals. TCRdb's copy holds only in-frame clones and misses some; the assay was immunoSEQ multiplex PCR. The table shows millions of clones, with approximately 92% occurring only once. The sequenced sample consisted of naive CD4+ T cells sorted from blood. Subset meaning: CD45RA+ positively selected. The receptors originated from a man between 18 and 35 years old in good health.

J is TRBJ2-5 and V is TRBV5-6; D gene ambiguous. Germline assignment: CDR1 SGHDT and CDR2 YYEEEE. V lost 4 bases to trimming and J lost 4 bases, with 20 bases between them. The CDR3 consists of 16 residues. CDR3 loop: CASSRRTSYSGETQYF. The CDR3 DNA reads as TGTGCCAGCAGCAGACGGACCTCTTATTCGGGAGAGACCCAGTACTTC.

The J gene is TRBJ2-5, the V gene TRBV5-5; tentatively, D is TRBD2 (5 bases). Between the trimmed V and J ends, which lost 4 bases and 2 bases, there was a span of 9 bases. Per germline, CDR1 SGHKS and CDR2 YYEKEE (reference sequence). This CDR3 has 13 residues. The CDR3 region is CASSVPGQETQYF. CDR3 bases: TGTGCCAGCAGCGTCCCGGGGCAAGAGACCCAGTACTTC.

A few counts support this clone. The chain joins TRBV2 to TRBJ1-2, with 10 bases identical to TRBD1. J was trimmed by 13 bases and V by 7 bases; bases with no gene match: 6. CDR3 length: 11 residues. Germline loops: CDR1 SNHLY, CDR2 FYNNEI. CDR3 sequence: CASKGTGEGTF. The DNA of the CDR3 is TGTGCCAGCAAAGGGACAGGGGAAGGCACCTTC.

This sequence joins TRBV9 and TRBJ2-2, with 10 bases lining up with TRBD2. The germline CDR1 and CDR2 sequences are SGDLS and YYNGEE. The CDR3 has 17 amino acids. The V gene end was trimmed by 0 bases and the J gene end by 5 bases; junction bases not matched to a gene: 7. CDR3 bases: TGTGCCAGCAGCGTAGCCCCTAGCGGGAGTTTTACCGGGGAGCTGTTTTTT. It translates to CASSVAPSGSFTGELFF.

The chain recombines TRBV30 with TRBJ2-1, with 12 bases aligning to TRBD2. The CDR3 covers 17 residues. Germline CDR1 is GTSNPN and CDR2 is SVGIG (reference sequence). The junction had 5 bases not matched to a gene; V was cut back by 0 bases and J by 2 bases. CDR3 amino acids: CAWSVGWTSGAYNEQFF. The CDR3 bases are TGTGCCTGGAGTGTAGGGTGGACTAGCGGGGCCTACAATGAGCAGTTCTTC.